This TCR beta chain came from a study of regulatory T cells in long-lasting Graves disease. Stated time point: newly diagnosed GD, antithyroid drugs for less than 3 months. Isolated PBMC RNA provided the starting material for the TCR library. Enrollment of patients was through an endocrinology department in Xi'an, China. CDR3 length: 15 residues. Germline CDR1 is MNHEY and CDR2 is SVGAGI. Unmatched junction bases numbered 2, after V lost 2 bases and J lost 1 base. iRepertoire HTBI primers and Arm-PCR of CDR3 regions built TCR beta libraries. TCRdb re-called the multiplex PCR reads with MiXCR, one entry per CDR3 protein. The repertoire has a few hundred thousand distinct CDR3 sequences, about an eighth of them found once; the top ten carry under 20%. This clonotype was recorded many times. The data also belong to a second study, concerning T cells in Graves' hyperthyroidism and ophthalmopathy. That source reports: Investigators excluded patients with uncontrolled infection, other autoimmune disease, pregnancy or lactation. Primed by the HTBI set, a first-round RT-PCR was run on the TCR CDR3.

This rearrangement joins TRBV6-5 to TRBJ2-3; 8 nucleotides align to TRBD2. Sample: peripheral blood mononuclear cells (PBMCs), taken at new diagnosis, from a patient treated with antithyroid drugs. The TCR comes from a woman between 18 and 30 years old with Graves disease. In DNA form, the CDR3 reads TGTGCCAGCAGTTACGCGACTAGCGGCACAGATACGCAGTATTTT. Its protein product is CASSYATSGTDTQYF.